The subject of this entry is one T cell receptor beta chain. Its recognized antigen is unknown. No base quality values were provided; no much bigger clone lies one nucleotide off. The sample belongs to a study of shared T cell receptors in the human thymus (dated by TCRdb to about 2021). About the full investigation: The study examined how self-reactive, shared T-cell receptor alpha chains are generated in the human thymus.

The germline V gene encodes CDR1 MNHEY and CDR2 SVGAGI. The cysteine opens and the phenylalanine closes a CDR3 of 16 amino acids. Here the CDR3 DNA is all that survives: 48 bases in frame from base 1. The V end loses 4 bases and the J end loses 4 bases, and a stretch of 19 bases separates them. Receptor libraries were prepared by the immunoSEQ multiplex PCR assay. The table was pulled from immuneACCESS by TCRdb, which kept in-frame rearrangements only. Such tables lose some clones; where checked, under half of the loss comes from unresolved V genes, and the rest has no known cause. The sample profile shows hundreds of thousands of clones; approximately 90% of them were found once. Around 0.0099% of the sample belongs to the ten largest clones. In addition, the sample was reused for a study of human thymus T cells. The other study reports the following: Donors were immunologically healthy infants undergoing open corrective cardiac surgery for congenital heart defects in Finland. Thymus tissue was obtained as surgical resects removed during corrective cardiac surgery. Both the thymic and the peripheral blood repertoires appeared to show biased V and J gene segment usage. The related research reported highly overlapping thymic TCR repertoires among unrelated individuals. The study characterized TCR alpha and beta repertoires from about 8 infant thymus samples and a few related peripheral blood samples. The infant donors were about 7 to 244 days old, and the cohort included over five males and a couple of females. Thymocytes were mechanically released from the tissue and were stored as pellets of about 9-33 million cells at -70 degrees C. A QIAsymphony instrument was used to extract genomic DNA from the frozen cell pellets. TCRB and TCRAD loci were amplified from a standardized quantity of quality-controlled genomic DNA using the immunoSEQ multiplex PCR assay. The amplicons spanned the V(D)J region and were long enough to cover the CDR3 and allow V and J genes to be identified. Amplicon sequencing was performed on an Illumina platform through the commercial immunoSEQ service. Primer bias and sequencing errors were corrected as previously described, and TCRAD and TCRB were defined on the basis of the IMGT database. Analysis of the repertoires was done with immunoSEQ Analyzer 3.0 and VDJTools and included basic statistics, V/J segment usage, diversity estimates, rarefaction and pairwise overlap. Diversity was estimated using the Chao1, ChaoE, Efron-Thisted, Shannon and inverse Simpson indices, and was also estimated on datasets down-sampled to the size of the smallest sample. Repertoire overlap was determined by strict matching of CDR3 nucleotide sequence, V gene and J gene, and Jaccard-based multidimensional scaling clustering was applied. On average, thymus samples gave hundreds of thousands of unique TCRB clonotypes, whereas blood samples gave roughly 80,000.

This TCR was sampled from a boy younger than two with a congenital heart defect. Donor details come from another sample of the same person, matched by shared clones. Sequencing was done on a sample of thymocytes. Recombination joined TRBV6-5 with TRBJ1-2; the D gene is perhaps TRBD1, from 6 matching bases. The CDR3 amino acid sequence is: CASSFFIPGQPYGYTF. The DNA reads as follows: TGTGCCAGCAGTTTTTTCATTCCGGGACAACCCTATGGCTACACCTTC.